This TCR beta chain comes out of a study of blood T cell repertoires in COVID-19. About the research overall: Acute and convalescent COVID-19 specimens originated in the United States, Italy and Spain. PBMCs, B-cell-depleted T cells, or T cells provided the cDNA or gDNA that made up the material.

Germline lookup yields CDR1 SNHLY and CDR2 FYNNEI. CDR3 length: 14 residues. The J segment lost 2 bases and the V segment lost 5 bases, leaving 4 bases of the junction unmatched. Per the study methods: Reference gene primers were amplified, and this amplification served to estimate nucleated cell counts. Profiling relied on immunoSEQ multiplex PCR, and the TCRdb table lists in-frame clones only, not all of them. The DNA was the basis for D and trimming; V, J and clone size are from that table. The table shows about 210,000 clones, with over 70% occurring only once. The receptor comes from a man aged 50 or older with active or convalescent COVID-19. Sample: peripheral blood. The J gene is TRBJ2-3, the V gene TRBV2, with 7 bases lining up with TRBD1. CDR3 sequence: CASSRDSPTDTQYF. The CDR3 DNA sequence: TGTGCCAGCAGTCGGGACAGCCCCACAGATACGCAGTATTTT.